These 4 T cell receptor beta chains originate from one sample sequenced in a study of shared clonotypes between healthy human individuals. Repertoires were generated with immunoSEQ multiplex PCR, while TCRdb's copy carries only in-frame clones and drops some. The sample includes over 2 million clones, less than 95% of them seen just once. The sequencing input was naive CD4+ T cells from PBMCs. Subset described: CD45RA+ positively selected. Receptor source: a man between 18 and 35 years old in good health. Some clones in this sample may be carry-over from other donors' samples.

The chain joins TRBV4-3 to TRBJ1-3, with unresolved D. Germline V lookup: CDR1 LGHNA, CDR2 YSLEER. V was trimmed by 0 bases and J by 4 bases, leaving 7 bases between them. The CDR3 is 14 amino acids. CDR3 sequence reads: CASSQDYQGNTIYF. In nucleotides, the CDR3 is TGCGCCAGCAGCCAAGACTACCAAGGAAACACCATATATTTT.

This clone came up a few times. The chain is built from TRBV10-3 and TRBJ1-1; D is perhaps TRBD1 (5 bases). The CDR3 has 14 residues. Germline V gene sequence: CDR1 ENHRY, CDR2 SYGVKD. V lost 4 bases, J lost 8 bases, and 17 bases lay in between. The CDR3 loop reads CAISGWDPASEAFF. In DNA form, the CDR3 reads TGTGCCATCAGTGGGTGGGACCCCGCTAGCGAAGCTTTCTTT.

The gene calls are TRBV5-1 and TRBJ2-7; maybe TRBD2 (6 bases). Deletions cut 3 bases from V and 7 bases from J, with 23 bases between. The CDR3 is 16 amino acids. Germline loops: CDR1 SGHRS, CDR2 YFSETQ. The CDR3 sequence: CASSSRRGSERVEQYF. The CDR3 DNA reads TGCGCCAGCAGCTCCCGTCGGGGTTCGGAGCGGGTAGAGCAGTACTTC.

The rearrangement joins TRBV6-4 to TRBJ2-2; 8 bases fit TRBD2. This CDR3 has 14 amino acids. Trimming at V came to 6 bases and at J to 5 bases, leaving 5 bases not matched to a gene. Per the germline V gene, CDR1 is MRHNA and CDR2 is SNTAGT. The CDR3 DNA sequence: TGTGCCAGCAGAAGCGGGAGCGGAACCGGGGAGCTGTTTTTT. Amino acid sequence: CASRSGSGTGELFF.